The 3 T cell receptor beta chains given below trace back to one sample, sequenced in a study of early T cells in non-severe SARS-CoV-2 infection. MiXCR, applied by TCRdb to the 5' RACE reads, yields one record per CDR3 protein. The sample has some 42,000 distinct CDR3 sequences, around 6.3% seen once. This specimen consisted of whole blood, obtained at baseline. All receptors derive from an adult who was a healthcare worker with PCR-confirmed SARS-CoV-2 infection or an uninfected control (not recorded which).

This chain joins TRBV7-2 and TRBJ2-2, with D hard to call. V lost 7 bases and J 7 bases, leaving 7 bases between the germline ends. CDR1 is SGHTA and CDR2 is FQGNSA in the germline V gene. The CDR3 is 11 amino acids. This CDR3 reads CASNHNGELFF. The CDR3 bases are TGTGCCAGCAACCATAACGGGGAGCTGTTTTTT. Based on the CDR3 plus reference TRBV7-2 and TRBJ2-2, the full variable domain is GAGVSQSPSNKVTEKGKDVELRCDPISGHTALYWYRQSLGQGLEFLIYFQGNSAPDKSGLPSDRFSAERTGGSVSTLTIQRTQQEDSAVYLCASNHNGELFFGEGSRLTVL.

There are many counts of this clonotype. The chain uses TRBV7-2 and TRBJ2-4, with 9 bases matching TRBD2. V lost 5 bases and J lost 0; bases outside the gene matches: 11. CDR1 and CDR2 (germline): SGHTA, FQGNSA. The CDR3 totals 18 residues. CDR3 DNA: TGTGCCAGCAGCCCCGGGACTAGCAGGACCCTAGCCAAAAACATTCAGTACTTC. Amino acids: CASSPGTSRTLAKNIQYF.

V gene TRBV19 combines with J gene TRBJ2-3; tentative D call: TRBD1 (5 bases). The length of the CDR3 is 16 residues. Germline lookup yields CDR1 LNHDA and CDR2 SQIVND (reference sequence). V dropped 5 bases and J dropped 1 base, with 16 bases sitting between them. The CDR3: CASSLGHPAGTDTQYF. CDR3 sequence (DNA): TGTGCCAGTAGTTTAGGACACCCGGCTGGCACAGATACGCAGTATTTT.